The clone carrying this TCR beta chain was picked up a small number of times. Antigen unknown. Quantitative barcoded 5'-RACE was used to prepare TCR beta libraries. TCRdb fed the 5' RACE reads into MiXCR, producing one record per CDR3 protein. The table records about 450,000 distinct CDR3 sequences, 20% to 30% of them present only once. This sample was included in a study of CD8 T cells in ankylosing spondylitis. Trimming cost V 4 bases and J 6 bases, with 14 bases left between them. The CDR3 consists of 13 residues. Looked up from germline, CDR1 is SQVTM and CDR2 is ANQGSEA. Whole-study findings and limits: Typical of ankylosing spondylitis blood, it appeared, was a TCR beta motif of under 10 highly homologous variants. According to the report, clones linked to the disease were significantly enriched in matched synovial fluid samples taken from ankylosing spondylitis patients.

Sequencing input: blood, either unsorted or a sorted T cell fraction (not recorded which). The chain uses TRBV29-1 and TRBJ2-3; D not certain. This receptor was obtained from a male donor with ankylosing spondylitis. The CDR3 region is CSVGLGSPDTQYF. The CDR3 DNA reads TGCAGCGTTGGTCTCGGATCCCCCGATACGCAGTATTTT.